The 26 T cell receptor beta chains reported below all come from one sample, sequenced in a study of blood T cell repertoires in COVID-19. Profiled with immunoSEQ multiplex PCR; TCRdb holds only in-frame clones, not every one. The table lists around 220,000 clones, about 81% of them singletons. The sample was peripheral blood. These receptors originate from an elderly woman with COVID-19, enrolled during active disease.

The rearrangement joins TRBV24-1 to TRBJ1-1; TRBD1 agrees at 8 bases. The CDR3 runs 13 residues. Trimming took 3 bases from V and 11 from J; bases not matched to a gene: 7. CDR1 KGHDR and CDR2 SFDVKD come from the germline V gene. The CDR3: CATSDGGAGGAFF. DNA for the CDR3: TGTGCCACCAGTGATGGCGGGGCAGGGGGCGCTTTCTTT.

The V call is TRBV11-2, the J call TRBJ1-1; D gene uncertain. Trimming shortened V by 0 bases and J by 10 bases, and 9 bases separated the two germline ends. CDR1 and CDR2 (germline): SGHAT, FQNNGV. CDR3 length: 12 residues. CDR3 DNA: TGTGCCAGCAGCTTAGAGAGATCAACAGCTTTCTTT. It codes for CASSLERSTAFF.

V and J are TRBV19 and TRBJ2-1; 7 bases fit TRBD2. Trimming cost V 0 bases and J 2 bases; bases outside gene matches: 4. Germline-derived CDR1 and CDR2 are LNHDA and SQIVND (reference sequence). This CDR3 has 16 residues. CDR3 loop: CASSIDLTSAYNEQFF. The CDR3 region has the DNA TGTGCCAGTAGTATAGATCTCACTAGCGCCTACAATGAGCAGTTCTTC.

This chain joins TRBV15 and TRBJ1-5; D is undetermined. The germline CDR1 and CDR2 sequences are LNHNV and YYDKDF (reference sequence). Trimming removed 1 base from V and 0 bases from J, with 7 bases in between. The length of the CDR3 is 15 residues. The CDR3 nucleotides read TGTGCCACCAGCAGAGGAGCTTATAGCAATCAGCCCCAGCATTTT. Translating it yields CATSRGAYSNQPQHF.

This clone was detected a few times. The chain couples TRBV7-3 to TRBJ2-1; possible D gene TRBD2, 6 bases. V was trimmed by 1 base and J by 2 bases, leaving 12 bases between them. The CDR3 totals 16 residues. The germline V gene encodes CDR1 SGHTA and CDR2 FQGTGA. The CDR3 DNA reads as TGTGCCAGCAGCTTAAGTTCGGCGGGAACCTACAATGAGCAGTTCTTC. Its translation is CASSLSSAGTYNEQFF.

The chain carries TRBV12-5 and TRBJ2-5; D may be TRBD2 (7 bases). Looked up from germline, CDR1 is LGHNT and CDR2 is FRNRAP. The CDR3 is 16 residues long. The ends were cut back, 6 bases at V and 5 bases at J, with 22 bases in the middle. This CDR3 is CASGPGVVGGRETQYF. CDR3 nucleotide sequence: TGTGCTAGTGGGCCAGGGGTGGTGGGAGGGAGGGAGACCCAGTACTTC.

The chain combines TRBV7-3 with TRBJ1-1; 7 positions agree with TRBD1. The germline V gene has CDR1 SGHTA and CDR2 FQGTGA. V lost 1 base and J lost 4; bases outside the gene matches: 3. CDR3 length equals 14 residues. CDR3 region: CASSLKGASTEAFF. The CDR3 DNA reads TGTGCCAGCAGCTTAAAGGGGGCGAGCACTGAAGCTTTCTTT.

The gene calls are TRBV19 and TRBJ2-2; D remains unclear. Trimming took 8 bases from V and 7 from J, leaving 5 bases between them. Germline lookup yields CDR1 LNHDA and CDR2 SQIVND (reference sequence). The length of the CDR3 is 10 residues. The CDR3 protein is CASWSGELFF. In DNA form, the CDR3 reads TGTGCCAGTTGGAGCGGGGAGCTGTTTTTT.

The CDR3 nucleotides read TGTGCCAGCAGTCCTTCCTTTTCGGGACTCTACGAGCAGTACTTC. It encodes CASSPSFSGLYEQYF. The chain couples TRBV27 to TRBJ2-7, with D perhaps matching TRBD2 (6 bases). This CDR3 contains 15 residues. Trimming cost V 5 bases and J 3 bases, with 17 bases left between them. The V gene's germline CDR1 is MNHEY and CDR2 SMNVEV (reference sequence).

The rearrangement uses TRBV9 and TRBJ2-1; tentatively, D is TRBD2 (6 bases). With 3 bases removed from V and 0 bases from J, the gap between germline ends came to 16 bases. Germline V gene sequence: CDR1 SGDLS, CDR2 YYNGEE. CDR3 length: 17 amino acids. CDR3: CASSAGPGLSSYNEQFF. The CDR3 nucleotides read TGTGCCAGCAGCGCGGGTCCGGGACTGAGCTCCTACAATGAGCAGTTCTTC. Supplemented by reference TRBV9 and TRBJ2-1, the full variable domain reads DSGVTQTPKHLITATGQRVTLRCSPRSGDLSVYWYQQSLDQGLQFLIQYYNGEERAKGNILERFSAQQFPDLHSELNLSSLELGDSALYFCASSAGPGLSSYNEQFFGPGTRLTVL.

V is TRBV19 and J is TRBJ1-2; D remains unclear. The CDR3 is made up of 14 amino acids. Germline lookup yields CDR1 LNHDA and CDR2 SQIVND (reference sequence). V was shortened by 6 bases and J by 4 bases, with 15 bases between the two germline ends. CDR3 sequence: CASRRRTDFYGYTF. CDR3 in DNA: TGTGCCAGTAGAAGGAGGACGGATTTCTATGGCTACACCTTC.

The chain is built from TRBV5-4 and TRBJ2-5; TRBD2 is a possible D gene (5 bases). V was shortened by 1 base and J by 3 bases, with 7 bases between the two germline ends. CDR3 length equals 13 residues. Per the germline V gene, CDR1 is SGHNT and CDR2 is YYREEE (reference sequence). For the CDR3, the DNA is TGTGCCAGCAGCTTGCCGCGGGAAGAGACCCAGTACTTC. Translation gives CASSLPREETQYF.

V and J are TRBV2 and TRBJ1-1, with a possible D match to TRBD1 (5 bases). Germline CDR1 SNHLY, CDR2 FYNNEI. Between the trimmed V and J ends, which lost 7 bases and 7 bases, there was a span of 19 bases. This CDR3 region has 14 residues. CDR3 residues: CASNRATGSGEAFF. The CDR3 region has the DNA TGTGCCAGCAACCGAGCCACAGGATCGGGTGAAGCTTTCTTT. The full variable domain, with the rest looked up from reference TRBV2 and TRBJ1-1, is EPEVTQTPSHQVTQMGQEVILRCVPISNHLYFYWYRQILGQKVEFLVSFYNNEISEKSEIFDDQFSVERPDGSNFTLKIRSTKLEDSAMYFCASNRATGSGEAFFGQGTRLTVV.

CDR3 in amino acids: CASSLNGLSNQPQHF. The CDR3 nucleotides are TGTGCCAGCAGCTTAAACGGACTTAGCAATCAGCCCCAGCATTTT. This sequence joins TRBV11-2 and TRBJ1-5; no clear D gene. Germline V lookup: CDR1 SGHAT, CDR2 FQNNGV. Deletions cut 2 bases from V and 0 bases from J, with 8 bases between. This CDR3 spans 15 amino acids.

The rearrangement uses TRBV7-3 and TRBJ2-5; 12 nucleotides match TRBD2. V dropped 5 bases and J dropped 4; count of bases not matched to a gene: 8. There are 16 residues in the CDR3. CDR1 SGHTA and CDR2 FQGTGA come from the germline V gene. CDR3 bases: TGTGCCAGCAGCCAACAGGGGGGACTAGCGGGAGAGACCCAGTACTTC. This gives the protein CASSQQGGLAGETQYF.

V usage is TRBV7-9 and J usage is TRBJ1-6; a possible D gene is TRBD1 (6 bases). Trimming removed 5 bases at V and 7 bases at J, with 12 bases between. Per germline, CDR1 SEHNR and CDR2 FQNEAQ (reference sequence). CDR3 size: 14 residues. The CDR3 sequence: CASSQTGLNSPLHF. The CDR3, as DNA: TGTGCCAGCAGCCAAACAGGGCTAAATTCACCCCTCCACTTT.

This clone was detected only once. The chain links TRBV15 to TRBJ2-2; D is perhaps TRBD2 (6 bases). Deletions cut 10 bases from V and 6 bases from J, with 15 bases between. This CDR3 has 13 amino acids. Looked up from germline, CDR1 is LNHNV and CDR2 is YYDKDF (reference sequence). The CDR3 coding sequence is TGTGCCAGCGGGGCGGGGTGGGCCGGGGAGCTGTTTTTT. Protein product: CASGAGWAGELFF. The entire variable domain, with the rest obtained from reference TRBV15 and TRBJ2-2, is as follows: DAMVIQNPRYQVTQFGKPVTLSCSQTLNHNVMYWYQQKSSQAPKLLFHYYDKDFNNEADTPDNFQSRRPNTSFCFLDIRSPGLGDTAMYLCASGAGWAGELFFGEGSRLTVL.

The rearrangement joins TRBV30 to TRBJ1-3; D unresolved. CDR3 length equals 17 residues. CDR1 is GTSNPN and CDR2 is SVGIG in the germline V gene (reference sequence). Trimming took 4 bases from V and 4 from J, leaving 23 bases between them. CDR3 protein: CAWKSKGRGVSGNTIYF. The DNA of the CDR3 is TGTGCCTGGAAAAGTAAAGGACGGGGAGTATCGGGAAACACCATATATTTT.

The genes are TRBV5-6 and TRBJ2-6, with a tentative D call TRBD2 (6 bases). V lost 0 bases and J 0 bases, leaving 10 bases between the germline ends. The CDR3 has 17 residues. Germline V gene sequence: CDR1 SGHDT, CDR2 YYEEEE. The CDR3 DNA follows: TGTGCCAGCAGCTTGGTGGAGGGTCTCTCTGGGGCCAACGTCCTGACTTTC. Protein product: CASSLVEGLSGANVLTF.

The CDR3 is CASSFGQVGYTF. CDR3 bases: TGTGCCAGCAGCTTTGGCCAGGTTGGCTACACCTTC. V is TRBV11-1 and J is TRBJ1-2; D is uncertain. CDR3 size: 12 residues. Trimming left V 3 bases short and J 7 bases short, with 9 bases between. CDR1 SGHAT and CDR2 FQDESV come from the germline V gene (reference sequence).

There are a few counts of this clone. The V and J genes are TRBV18 and TRBJ2-5; 7 nucleotides line up with TRBD1. CDR1 KGHSH and CDR2 LQKENI come from the germline V gene. The J segment lost 1 base and the V segment lost 3 bases, leaving 5 bases of the junction unmatched. This CDR3 is built from 15 residues. Here the CDR3 DNA reads TGTGCCAGCTCACCGGGGCAGGGGGTCCAAGAGACCCAGTACTTC. The encoded protein is CASSPGQGVQETQYF.

This clone was recorded a few times. The chain links TRBV14 to TRBJ2-7; a weak D match, TRBD2 (5 bases). Deletions cut 5 bases from V and 7 bases from J, with 15 bases between. Germline CDR1 SGHDN, CDR2 FVKESK. This CDR3 has 13 residues. Here the CDR3 reads CASSVSLGGEQYF. As DNA, the CDR3 is TGTGCCAGCAGCGTCTCGCTAGGAGGAGAGCAGTACTTC.

The chain is built from TRBV5-4 and TRBJ2-1, with D perhaps matching TRBD2 (6 bases). The CDR3 is made up of 16 amino acids. The V end lost 2 bases, the J end lost 4 bases, and 16 bases lay between the germline ends. CDR1 is SGHNT, CDR2 YYREEE, per germline (reference sequence). The CDR3 DNA reads TGTGCCAGCAGCTTTCGTTCGGGCGGGACTTACAATGAGCAGTTCTTC. Translated, it gives CASSFRSGGTYNEQFF. Variable domain in full (rest from reference TRBV5-4 and TRBJ2-1): ETGVTQSPTHLIKTRGQQVTLRCSSQSGHNTVSWYQQALGQGPQFIFQYYREEENGRGNFPPRFSGLQFPNYSSELNVNALELDDSALYLCASSFRSGGTYNEQFFGPGTRLTVL.

This rearrangement joins TRBV7-9 to TRBJ2-7; D possibly corresponds to TRBD1 (5 bases). V gave up 5 bases and J gave up 0 bases, with 14 bases separating them. Germline values: CDR1 SEHNR, CDR2 FQNEAQ (reference sequence). The CDR3 contains 15 residues. The CDR3 loop is CASSNQGQSSYEQYF. As DNA, the CDR3 is TGTGCCAGCAGCAATCAGGGCCAGAGCTCCTACGAGCAGTACTTC.

The chain recombines TRBV15 with TRBJ1-4; D gene ambiguous. Germline CDR1 LNHNV, CDR2 YYDKDF (reference sequence). V gave up 0 bases and J gave up 2 bases, with 7 bases separating them. The CDR3 has 15 amino acids. The CDR3 bases are TGTGCCACCAGCAGAGATCCCCTTACTAATGAAAAACTGTTTTTT. Amino acid sequence: CATSRDPLTNEKLFF.

This chain connects TRBV5-1 to TRBJ1-4; tentative D call: TRBD1 (5 bases). Germline V gene sequence: CDR1 SGHRS, CDR2 YFSETQ. Trimming cost V 0 bases and J 5 bases, with 11 bases left between them. The CDR3 loop spans 15 amino acids. In DNA form, the CDR3 reads TGCGCCAGCAGCTTGGTGACAGCCCCGAATGAAAAACTGTTTTTT. Protein sequence: CASSLVTAPNEKLFF.